These 9 T cell receptor beta chains originate from one sample sequenced in a study of shared T cell receptors in the human thymus. The repertoire was sequenced with immunoSEQ multiplex PCR; TCRdb's copy has only in-frame clones and lacks some. The sample lists about 730,000 clones, approximately 83% occurring once. The same sample was also used in a study of human thymus T cells.

Sequenced sample: thymocytes. Receptor source: a girl under three years old with a congenital heart defect.

The chain recombines TRBV6-5 with TRBJ1-2; the D gene is possibly TRBD1 (5 bases). Germline loops: CDR1 MNHEY, CDR2 SVGAGI. This CDR3 has 15 residues. V was clipped by 5 bases and J by 2 bases, with 15 bases between them. The CDR3 DNA reads TGTGCCAGCAGTAAAAAACACCACAGGAACTATGGCTACACCTTC. Translated: CASSKKHHRNYGYTF.

V is TRBV6-6 and J is TRBJ2-2; 7 positions agree with TRBD1. This CDR3 region has 15 residues. V shed 6 bases, J shed 4 bases, and the junction held 8 bases outside the gene matches. The V gene's germline CDR1 is MNHNY and CDR2 SVGAGI (reference sequence). DNA for the CDR3: TGTGCCAGCAGAATCCGGGACAGAAGCACCGGGGAGCTGTTTTTT. Its translation is CASRIRDRSTGELFF.

The chain uses TRBV2 and TRBJ2-5; the match to TRBD1 covers 8 bases. The CDR3 runs 14 residues. J was trimmed by 1 base and V by 6 bases; bases with no gene match: 4. Germline CDR1 SNHLY, CDR2 FYNNEI. The chain's CDR3 is CASRQTGGQETQYF. In DNA form, the CDR3 reads TGTGCCAGCAGGCAAACAGGGGGCCAAGAGACCCAGTACTTC.

The chain has TRBV4-1 and TRBJ1-4; TRBD1 might be the D (5 bases). V gave up 0 bases and J gave up 7 bases, with 15 bases separating them. The germline V gene encodes CDR1 MGHRA and CDR2 YSYEKL. The CDR3 runs 16 residues. The CDR3 region has the DNA TGCGCCAGCAGCCAAGAAATTCCAGGGCTCGGTGAAAAACTGTTTTTT. It codes for CASSQEIPGLGEKLFF.

This clone was picked up one time. This CDR3 reads CASTRLLTENTEAFF. The CDR3 nucleotides are TGTGCCAGTACAAGGCTCTTGACAGAGAACACTGAAGCTTTCTTT. This rearrangement joins TRBV19 to TRBJ1-1; tentatively, D is TRBD1 (5 bases). The ends were cut back, 7 bases at V and 1 base at J, with 16 bases in the middle. Germline V gene lookup returns CDR1 LNHDA and CDR2 SQIVND (reference sequence). The CDR3 has 15 amino acids.

This rearrangement joins TRBV15 to TRBJ1-5; D gene unclear. Trimming took 3 bases from V and 0 from J, leaving 9 bases between them. The CDR3 spans 15 residues. Germline CDR1 LNHNV, CDR2 YYDKDF (reference sequence). CDR3 DNA: TGTGCCACCAGCAGTCTGGCCAGTAGCAATCAGCCCCAGCATTTT. This encodes CATSSLASSNQPQHF. Looking up the rest from reference TRBV15 and TRBJ1-5 gives the full variable domain: DAMVIQNPRYQVTQFGKPVTLSCSQTLNHNVMYWYQQKSSQAPKLLFHYYDKDFNNEADTPDNFQSRRPNTSFCFLDIRSPGLGDTAMYLCATSSLASSNQPQHFGDGTRLSIL.

The chain couples TRBV15 to TRBJ1-1, with 7 bases lining up with TRBD1. V shed 2 bases, J shed 0 bases, and the junction held 9 bases outside the gene matches. Germline assignment: CDR1 LNHNV and CDR2 YYDKDF (reference sequence). CDR3 length: 17 residues. CDR3 loop: CATSRWRTGAMNTEAFF. DNA of the CDR3: TGTGCCACCAGCAGATGGAGGACAGGTGCTATGAACACTGAAGCTTTCTTT.

The J gene is TRBJ2-7, the V gene TRBV6-1, with 7 bases aligning to TRBD1. Germline loops: CDR1 MNHNS, CDR2 SASEGT. V shed 6 bases and J 6 bases; nucleotides not matched to a gene: 5. CDR3 length: 12 amino acids. The CDR3 loop reads CASRTGSGEQYF. For the CDR3, the DNA is TGTGCCAGCAGGACAGGGTCGGGCGAGCAGTACTTC.

This chain uses TRBV5-8 with TRBJ2-1, with D possibly being TRBD2 (5 bases). Deletions cut 0 bases from V and 0 bases from J, with 19 bases between. Germline V gene sequence: CDR1 SGHTS, CDR2 YDEGEE. CDR3 length equals 19 residues. In DNA, the CDR3 is TGTGCCAGCAGCTTGGCCATTATATATGGGGAGAGCTCCTACAATGAGCAGTTCTTC. Amino acid sequence: CASSLAIIYGESSYNEQFF.